This T cell receptor (beta chain) comes out of a study of blood T cells in healthy people across ages. The use of a sample-barcoded 5' primer and a J-beta primer mix characterized a second PCR of about 7 to 12 cycles. There were at least 3 million CDR3-containing paired-end reads obtained from each sample. TCRdb re-derived calls from the 5' RACE reads in MiXCR, one entry per CDR3 protein. The sample lists about 1.4 million distinct CDR3 sequences, approximately 59% occurring once. V was shortened by 0 bases and J by 2 bases, with 10 bases between the two germline ends. The CDR3 length is 15 residues. The germline V gene encodes CDR1 MGHRA and CDR2 YSYEKL. The study, taken as a whole, reports: In older individuals, TCR beta diversity per million T cells was lower, falling roughly linearly with age.

Each of the donors had 8 to 10 milliliters of peripheral blood drawn into EDTA-treated Vacutainer tubes. Each sample yielded at least 6 million isolated PBMCs. This clonotype was counted only a few times. The antigen is not known. The material sequenced was blood. The chain has TRBV4-1 and TRBJ2-5; tentative D call: TRBD1 (5 bases). The origin of this receptor is a young man in good health. CDR3 sequence reads: CASSQDRVSQETQYF. The CDR3 coding sequence is TGCGCCAGCAGCCAAGACAGGGTGTCACAAGAGACCCAGTACTTC.